The 15 T cell receptor beta chains in this list originate from one sample, sequenced in a study of T cells in Graves' hyperthyroidism and ophthalmopathy (dated by TCRdb to the late 2010s). Preparation of the library involved multiplex PCR. Sequenced on an Illumina HiSeq 2000. Amplification of TCR beta CDR3 regions was carried out from RNA transcripts. For the first round of RT-PCR on the TCR CDR3, the HTBI primer set was used together with the Qiagen OneStep RT-PCR kit. TCRdb itself trimmed the public reads at Q25 with fastp, ran MiXCR and retained productive beta chains. Each entry is one CDR3 protein sequence, shown with its most common DNA and genes. This sample lists some 490,000 distinct CDR3 sequences; around a fifth were detected once. The ten biggest clones cover 45% to 55% of the sample. The sequenced material came from blood. Receptor source: an older woman with Graves' ophthalmopathy.

The CDR3 sequence is CASSPIPAGGPGEQFF. Written as DNA, the CDR3 is TGTGCCAGCTCACCGATACCTGCAGGGGGCCCCGGTGAGCAGTTCTTC. The rearrangement uses TRBV18 and TRBJ2-1, with TRBD1 matching over 8 bases. The CDR3 covers 16 residues. CDR1 is KGHSH, CDR2 LQKENI, per germline. J lost 9 bases, V lost 3 bases, and 13 bases had no gene match.

The genes are TRBV19 and TRBJ2-1, with 8 bases fitting TRBD2. This CDR3 contains 15 residues. Germline trimming cut 10 bases from V and 2 bases from J; bases unmatched to any gene: 10. CDR1 is LNHDA and CDR2 is SQIVND in the germline V gene (reference sequence). Here the CDR3 DNA reads TGTGCCATGACTGGTCATAGCGGGACCTACAATGAGCAGTTCTTC. Protein sequence: CAMTGHSGTYNEQFF.

This clonotype was found a few times. The chain joins TRBV7-8 to TRBJ1-5; D is undetermined. The CDR3 loop spans 15 amino acids. The germline V and J ends were trimmed by 0 bases and 6 bases, with 12 bases remaining between them. Germline V gene sequence: CDR1 SGHVS, CDR2 FQNEAQ. The CDR3 protein is CASSLAPRSSQPQHF. DNA for the CDR3: TGTGCCAGCAGCTTAGCGCCCAGGTCATCTCAGCCCCAGCATTTT.

This chain links TRBV10-2 with TRBJ2-2; 7 bases align to TRBD1. V gave up 6 bases and J gave up 4 bases; unmatched junction bases: 2. The CDR3 is 13 amino acids. Germline V gives CDR1 WSHSY, CDR2 SAAADI. The CDR3 reads CASSDRVTGELFF. The CDR3 DNA is TGCGCCAGCAGCGACAGGGTCACCGGGGAGCTGTTTTTT.

This clonotype was detected only a few times. The chain is built from TRBV3-1 and TRBJ1-6; no clear D. The CDR3 consists of 12 residues. Germline V gives CDR1 LGHDT, CDR2 YNNKEL (reference sequence). V was shortened by 2 bases and J by 8 bases, with 4 bases between the two germline ends. CDR3 amino acids: CASSQQHSPLHF. In DNA, the CDR3 is TGTGCCAGCAGCCAACAGCATTCACCCCTCCACTTT.

The chain uses TRBV6-5 and TRBJ2-1, with 12 bases matching TRBD2. This CDR3 spans 16 amino acids. V lost 0 bases, J lost 7 bases, and 4 bases stayed unmatched. Germline V gene data show CDR1 as MNHEY and CDR2 as SVGAGI. In nucleotides, the CDR3 is TGTGCCAGCAGTTACTCGGGACTAGCGGGCGGGAATGAGCAGTTCTTC. It codes for CASSYSGLAGGNEQFF.

This clonotype came up a few times. The CDR3 sequence is CASSQDPHGYNTGELFF. The CDR3 coding sequence is TGTGCCAGCAGCCAAGACCCTCACGGATACAACACCGGGGAGCTGTTTTTT. The chain has TRBV3-1 and TRBJ2-2; no clear D. The germline V gene encodes CDR1 LGHDT and CDR2 YNNKEL (reference sequence). Between the trimmed V and J ends, which lost 0 bases and 2 bases, there was a span of 13 bases. The CDR3 length is 17 residues.

This clonotype appeared a few times. The chain carries TRBV20-1 and TRBJ2-7; D not resolved. The CDR3 covers 15 residues. Trimming pared 0 bases from V and 5 bases from J, leaving 17 bases between. Germline values: CDR1 DFQATT, CDR2 SNEGSKA (reference sequence). CDR3 in amino acids: CSARDHRDSVNEQYF. CDR3 DNA: TGCAGTGCTAGAGATCACCGAGACTCAGTTAACGAGCAGTACTTC.

This chain joins TRBV27 and TRBJ2-3; tentative D call: TRBD1 (5 bases). The CDR3 loop spans 15 amino acids. Germline CDR1 reads MNHEY; CDR2 reads SMNVEV (reference sequence). Trimming cost V 2 bases and J 5 bases, with 14 bases left between them. The CDR3: CASSLRVRGRDTQYF. The CDR3 DNA reads TGTGCCAGCAGTTTAAGAGTAAGGGGTAGAGATACGCAGTATTTT.

This clonotype was seen a handful of times. The chain joins TRBV12-5 to TRBJ2-3, with TRBD1 matching over 8 bases. The CDR3 runs to 14 residues. Germline loops: CDR1 LGHNT, CDR2 FRNRAP. V was pared by 7 bases and J by 2 bases, with 5 bases of the junction left unmatched. As DNA, the CDR3 is TGTGCTAGTGTGTCAGGGGGCAACACAGATACGCAGTATTTT. Translated: CASVSGGNTDTQYF.

This clonotype was observed a handful of times. The CDR3 loop reads CASSIYSQGETQYF. CDR3 in DNA: TGTGCCAGTAGTATTTACAGTCAAGGAGAGACCCAGTACTTC. This chain links TRBV19 with TRBJ2-5; D unclear. CDR1 is LNHDA, CDR2 SQIVND, per germline (reference sequence). Trimming stripped 3 bases from V and 4 bases from J, with 12 bases between. The CDR3 spans 14 residues.

The chain links TRBV20-1 to TRBJ2-4; 13 nucleotides match TRBD2. V gave up 1 base and J gave up 7 bases; unmatched junction bases: 13. The CDR3 runs 18 residues. The germline V gene has CDR1 DFQATT and CDR2 SNEGSKA (reference sequence). The DNA of the CDR3 is TGCAGTGCTAGAGTCCCCGGGACTAGCGGGAATCTGGGGAACATTCAGTACTTC. Its translation: CSARVPGTSGNLGNIQYF.

This clonotype was detected only a few times. The V gene is TRBV20-1, the J gene TRBJ2-2; TRBD2 aligns across 14 bases. Trimming cost V 6 bases and J 6 bases; bases outside gene matches: 0. Per germline, CDR1 DFQATT and CDR2 SNEGSKA (reference sequence). This CDR3 has 13 residues. The CDR3 DNA reads as TGCAGTGCGGGACTAGCGGGAGCCGGGGAGCTGTTTTTT. This codes for CSAGLAGAGELFF.

This chain's CDR3 is CASGLVLRGLAGATGANVLTF. Here the CDR3 DNA reads TGTGCTAGTGGTTTGGTATTGCGGGGGCTAGCGGGAGCTACTGGGGCCAACGTCCTGACTTTC. The chain is built from TRBV12-5 and TRBJ2-6; 10 bases fit TRBD2. From germline, CDR1 is LGHNT and CDR2 FRNRAP. The V gene end was trimmed by 0 bases and the J gene end by 2 bases; junction bases not matched to a gene: 13. The CDR3 spans 21 residues.

The chain links TRBV19 to TRBJ1-1; 12 bases align to TRBD1. Trimming at V came to 4 bases and at J to 3 bases, leaving 3 bases not matched to a gene. Germline V gene lookup returns CDR1 LNHDA and CDR2 SQIVND (reference sequence). The CDR3 has 15 amino acids. The CDR3 reads CASSTGTGGYTEAFF. The CDR3 DNA is TGTGCCAGTAGTACAGGGACAGGGGGCTACACTGAAGCTTTCTTT. Full variable domain (rest looked up from reference TRBV19 and TRBJ1-1): DGGITQSPKYLFRKEGQNVTLSCEQNLNHDAMYWYRQDPGQGLRLIYYSQIVNDFQKGDIAEGYSVSREKKESFPLTVTSAQKNPTAFYLCASSTGTGGYTEAFFGQGTRLTVV.